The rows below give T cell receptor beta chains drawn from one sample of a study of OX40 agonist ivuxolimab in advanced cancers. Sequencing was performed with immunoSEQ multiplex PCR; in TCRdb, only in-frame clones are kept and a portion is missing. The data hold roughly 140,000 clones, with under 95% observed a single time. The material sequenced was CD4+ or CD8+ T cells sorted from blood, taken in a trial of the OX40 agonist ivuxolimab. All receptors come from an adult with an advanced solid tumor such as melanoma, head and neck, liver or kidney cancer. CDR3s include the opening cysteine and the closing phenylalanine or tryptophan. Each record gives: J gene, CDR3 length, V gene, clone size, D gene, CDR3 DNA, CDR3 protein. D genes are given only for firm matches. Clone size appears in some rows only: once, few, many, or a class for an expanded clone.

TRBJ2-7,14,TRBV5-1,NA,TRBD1,TGCGCCAGCAGCTTGGGGGACAGGGGCTACGAGCAGTACTTC,CASSLGDRGYEQYF
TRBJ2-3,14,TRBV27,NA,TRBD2,TGTGCCAGCAGCCTAGCGGGGGGCGTAGATACGCAGTATTTT,CASSLAGGVDTQYF
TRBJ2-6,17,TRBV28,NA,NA,TGTGCCAGCCGACGGGTCAGGCAAAGCTCTGGGGCCAACGTCCTGACTTTC,CASRRVRQSSGANVLTF
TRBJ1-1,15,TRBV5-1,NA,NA,TGCGCCAGCAGCTTGGCGGGTAGGGGGATGGGTGAAGCTTTCTTT,CASSLAGRGMGEAFF
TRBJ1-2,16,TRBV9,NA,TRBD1,TGTGCCAGCAGCGTAGGACCGAGACAGGGGGCGCGAGGCTACACCTTC,CASSVGPRQGARGYTF
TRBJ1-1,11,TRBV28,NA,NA,TGTGCCAGCAGAGATCCGGTCGAAGCTTTCTTT,CASRDPVEAFF
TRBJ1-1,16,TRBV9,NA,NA,TGTGCCAGCAGCGTGGATGTAGGACGGCTGAACACTGAAGCTTTCTTT,CASSVDVGRLNTEAFF
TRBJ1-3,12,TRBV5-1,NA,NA,TGCGCCAGCAGCTCTGGGGGAAACACCATATATTTT,CASSSGGNTIYF
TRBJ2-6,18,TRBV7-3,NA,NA,TGTGCCAGCAGCTTAGCGCCCCCGGAGGGTTCTGGGGCCAACGTCCTGACTTTC,CASSLAPPEGSGANVLTF
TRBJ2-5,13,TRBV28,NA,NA,TGTGCCAGCAGAGTTCGCGTGATGGTGGCCCAGTACTTC,CASRVRVMVAQYF
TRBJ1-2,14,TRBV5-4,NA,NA,TGTGCCAGCAGCTTGGGGCAGGGTGGCTATGGCTACACCTTC,CASSLGQGGYGYTF
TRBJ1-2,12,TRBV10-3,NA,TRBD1,TGTGCCATCAGTGCAGGGGGCTATGGCTACACCTTC,CAISAGGYGYTF
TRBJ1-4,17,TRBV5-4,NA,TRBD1,TGTGCCAGCAGCTTCAGGACAGGGGAGGTGTCTAATGAAAAACTGTTTTTT,CASSFRTGEVSNEKLFF
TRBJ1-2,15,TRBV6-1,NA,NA,TGTGCCAGCAGTGAAACCGGGACTCTCCCCAGTGGCTACACCTTC,CASSETGTLPSGYTF
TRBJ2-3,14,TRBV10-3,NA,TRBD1,TGTGCCATCAGTGGGACAGGGCAGGAGGATACGCAGTATTTT,CAISGTGQEDTQYF
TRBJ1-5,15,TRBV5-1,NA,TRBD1,TGCGCCAGCAGCTTGGGGGACAGTGAGGGGCAGCCCCAGCATTTT,CASSLGDSEGQPQHF
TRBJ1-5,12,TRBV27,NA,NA,TGTGCCAGCAGTGACAGCAATCAGCCCCAGCATTTT,CASSDSNQPQHF
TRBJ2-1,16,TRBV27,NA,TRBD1,TGTGCCAGCAGGGGGACCGGGACAGGGGGGAACAATGAGCAGTTCTTC,CASRGTGTGGNNEQFF
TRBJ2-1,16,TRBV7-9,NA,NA,TGTGCCAGCAGCTTAGTCCCATCGGGGCTGAACAATGAGCAGTTCTTC,CASSLVPSGLNNEQFF
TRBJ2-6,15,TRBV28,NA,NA,TGTGCCAGCAGTTTCCCCGGCTCTGGGGCCAACGTCCTGACTTTC,CASSFPGSGANVLTF
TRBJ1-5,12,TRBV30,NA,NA,TGTGCCTGGGGTTATAGCAATCAGCCCCAGCATTTT,CAWGYSNQPQHF
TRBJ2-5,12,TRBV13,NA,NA,TGTGCCACCGCTAGGGCCCGGGAGACCCAGTACTTC,CATARARETQYF
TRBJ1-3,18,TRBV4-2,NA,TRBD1,TGTGCCAGCAGCCTAAAGGTTATGGGACAGCCCCCGGGAAACACCATATATTTT,CASSLKVMGQPPGNTIYF
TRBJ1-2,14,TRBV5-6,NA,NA,TGTGCCAGCAGCGTTCAGGGGTCCAACTATGGCTACACCTTC,CASSVQGSNYGYTF
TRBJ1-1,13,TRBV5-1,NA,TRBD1,TGCGCCAGCAGCCCGGGACAGGGGATTGAAGCTTTCTTT,CASSPGQGIEAFF
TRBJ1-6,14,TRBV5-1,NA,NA,TGCGCCAGCAGCTTAGCCGGGGTTAATTCACCCCTCCACTTT,CASSLAGVNSPLHF
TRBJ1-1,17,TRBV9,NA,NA,TGTGCCAGCAGCGTAGCACCAGGGTGGGGGATGAACACTGAAGCTTTCTTT,CASSVAPGWGMNTEAFF
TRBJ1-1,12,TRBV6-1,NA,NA,TGTGCCAGCAGTGGGAGGGGTAGGTACGCTTTCTTT,CASSGRGRYAFF
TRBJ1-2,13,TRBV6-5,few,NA,TGTGCCAGCCGGGGGCAGACTTTCTATGGCTACACCTTC,CASRGQTFYGYTF
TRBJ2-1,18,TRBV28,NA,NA,TGTGCCAGCAGTTTATTAGGATGGGCAGAAAGCTCCTACAATGAGCAGTTCTTC,CASSLLGWAESSYNEQFF
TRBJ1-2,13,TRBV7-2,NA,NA,TGTGCCAGCAGCTTAGAACAGGGCCTAGGCTACACCTTC,CASSLEQGLGYTF
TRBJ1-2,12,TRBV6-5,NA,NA,TGTGCCAGCAGCCGCTCTAACTATGGCTACACCTTC,CASSRSNYGYTF
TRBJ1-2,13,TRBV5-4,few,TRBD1,TGTGCCAGCAGCCCCGGACAGGATTATGGCTACACCTTC,CASSPGQDYGYTF